The 15 T cell receptor beta chains presented below share a single source sample, sequenced in a study of blood T cells in healthy people across ages. Next came a second PCR, run for 7 to 11 cycles, which used a sample-barcoded 5' primer along with a J-beta primer mix. A single record per CDR3 protein comes from TCRdb applying MiXCR to the 5' RACE reads. The sample carries 630,000 or so distinct CDR3 sequences, less than 40% recorded once. The sample comprised blood. The receptors here all came from a woman older than 75 in good health.

V is TRBV2 and J is TRBJ2-5; possibly TRBD2 for D (6 bases). Looked up from germline, CDR1 is SNHLY and CDR2 is FYNNEI. Trimming took off 2 bases at V and 4 bases at J, with 14 bases between the two ends. There are 15 residues in the CDR3. The chain's CDR3 is CASSEIRGNGETQYF. The CDR3 region has the DNA TGTGCCAGCAGTGAAATTCGGGGGAATGGAGAGACCCAGTACTTC.

Turning to this clonotype: This could be a read error, since a much larger clone is one nucleotide away. The chain is built from TRBV12-3 or TRBV12-4 and TRBJ1-2; TRBD1 might be the D (6 bases). Deletions cut 6 bases from V and 8 bases from J, with 25 bases between. The CDR3 sequence is 16 residues long. The CDR3 DNA is TGTGCCAGCAGCCGCTGGGACACAGCCTGGGTCCGGGGCTACACCTTC. The encoded protein is CASSRWDTAWVRGYTF.

This clonotype came up many times. The rearrangement links TRBV5-1 to TRBJ2-7; 9 bases match TRBD1. This CDR3 region has 15 residues. V dropped 0 bases and J dropped 6; count of bases not matched to a gene: 7. In germline, CDR1 is SGHRS, CDR2 YFSETQ. The CDR3 loop is CASSLAGTGQSEQYF. CDR3 DNA: TGCGCCAGCAGCTTGGCCGGGACAGGGCAATCCGAGCAGTACTTC.

The rearrangement uses TRBV6-2 or TRBV6-3 and TRBJ2-7; D call uncertain. CDR3 size: 14 residues. Germline CDR1 and CDR2: MNHEY and SVGEGT. V was shortened by 6 bases and J by 2 bases, with 14 bases between the two germline ends. The CDR3 is CASRTLLSTYEQYF. The CDR3 bases are TGTGCCAGCAGGACCCTTTTGTCCACCTACGAGCAGTACTTC.

This clonotype was seen a single time. A much larger clone sits a single nucleotide away, making a read error possible. The chain uses TRBV10-3 and TRBJ2-3; D is ambiguous. Germline V gene data show CDR1 as ENHRY and CDR2 as SYGVKD. Between the trimmed V and J ends, which lost 5 bases and 4 bases, there was a span of 16 bases. This CDR3 is built from 15 residues. In DNA form, the CDR3 reads TGTGCCATCAGTAATTCAGGTCTAGGCGCAGATACGCAGTATTTT. It specifies CAISNSGLGADTQYF.

This clonotype was counted at least ten times. V is TRBV7-9 and J is TRBJ2-4; 8 nucleotides agree with TRBD1. Germline V lookup: CDR1 SEHNR, CDR2 FQNEAQ (reference sequence). Trimming at V came to 5 bases and at J to 1 base, leaving 10 bases not matched to a gene. This CDR3 contains 17 residues. The CDR3, as DNA: TGTGCCAGCAGCCCTAGCAGGGGGCTTATGGCCAAAAACATTCAGTACTTC. As protein: CASSPSRGLMAKNIQYF.

The chain links TRBV25-1 to TRBJ2-4, with 9 bases aligning to TRBD2. From germline, CDR1 is MGHDK and CDR2 SYGVNS. The V segment lost 1 base and the J segment 2 bases; nucleotides outside the gene matches: 6. The CDR3 covers 17 residues. CDR3 in amino acids: CASSEWGGGAPKNIQYF. The CDR3 DNA follows: TGTGCCAGCAGTGAATGGGGCGGGGGGGCCCCCAAAAACATTCAGTACTTC.

The chain has TRBV20-1 and TRBJ2-3; 7 bases are a match to TRBD2. CDR1 and CDR2 (germline): DFQATT, SNEGSKA (reference sequence). With 5 bases clipped from V and 2 bases from J, the junction kept 10 bases outside the gene matches. The CDR3 spans 15 residues. The CDR3 here is CSASEWRGYTDTQYF. The CDR3, as DNA: TGCAGTGCTTCCGAGTGGCGGGGGTACACAGATACGCAGTATTTT.

In the case of this clonotype: A much larger clone sits a single nucleotide away, making a read error possible. The chain carries TRBV7-6 and TRBJ2-1; no clear D. The end of the DNA aligns better with TRBJ2-7, so the J call may be wrong. CDR1 and CDR2 (germline): SGHVS, FNYEAQ. This CDR3 comprises 13 residues. The CDR3 loop reads CASSLGAYNEQYF. In DNA form, the CDR3 reads TGTGCCAGCAGCTTAGGCGCCTACAATGAGCAGTACTTC.

In regard to this clonotype: The junction and the germline gene differ at one end; a read error may be behind it. This chain joins TRBV10-3 and TRBJ2-3; 7 positions match TRBD1. The CDR3 is made up of 15 amino acids. Germline lookup yields CDR1 ENHRY and CDR2 SYGVKD. DNA for the CDR3: TGTGCCCTAAGGGACAGCAATCAGGCCCCAGACACGCAGTATTTT. Translation gives CALRDSNQAPDTQYF.

This clonotype was observed many times. This chain uses TRBV15 with TRBJ2-7; D is possibly TRBD1 (5 bases). Per germline, CDR1 LNHNV and CDR2 YYDKDF (reference sequence). CDR3 length: 16 residues. The ends were cut back, 0 bases at V and 3 bases at J, with 15 bases in the middle. CDR3 nucleotides: TGTGCCACCAGCAGAGATCCCTCGGGCAGGGACTACGAGCAGTACTTC. This sequence encodes CATSRDPSGRDYEQYF.

This clonotype was recorded a few times. This could be a read error, since a much larger clone is one nucleotide away. The chain links TRBV28 to TRBJ2-5; possibly TRBD1 for D (6 bases). The V and J ends lost 4 bases and 4 bases respectively, with 13 bases between them. This CDR3 has 14 residues. Germline V gene lookup returns CDR1 MDHEN and CDR2 SYDVKM. Here the CDR3 reads CASSWAGRGETQYF. CDR3 sequence (DNA): TGTGCCAGCAGTTGGGCTGGCAGGGGAGAGACCCAGTACTTC.

The V gene is TRBV7-9, the J gene TRBJ2-3; 9 bases map to TRBD2. CDR1 is SEHNR, CDR2 FQNEAQ, per germline (reference sequence). With 5 bases clipped from V and 4 bases from J, the junction kept 10 bases outside the gene matches. The length of the CDR3 is 16 residues. The DNA for the CDR3 is TGTGCCAGCAGCCGTTCGGGGGCGGGGGGGCCAGATACGCAGTATTTT. Amino acids: CASSRSGAGGPDTQYF.

V gene TRBV12-3 or TRBV12-4 combines with J gene TRBJ1-5; D possibly corresponds to TRBD1 (5 bases). Trimming pared 5 bases from V and 2 bases from J, leaving 16 bases between. The CDR3 runs to 16 residues. The CDR3: CASSARRGDGNQPQHF. DNA for the CDR3: TGTGCCAGCAGTGCCCGACGGGGCGATGGCAATCAGCCCCAGCATTTT.

The sample holds many counts of this clonotype. V and J are TRBV12-3 or TRBV12-4 and TRBJ2-1; D is undetermined. This CDR3 region has 8 residues. Trimming took 11 bases from V and 7 from J, leaving 3 bases between them. CDR3 in amino acids: CAENEQFF. CDR3 DNA sequence: TGTGCCGAGAATGAGCAGTTCTTC.